This note documents a single T cell receptor (beta chain) sequence. This entry comes from a study of blood T cell repertoires in COVID-19. Recovery meant two consecutive negative NP/OP PCR tests, professional clearance, or resolved symptoms. The method was immunoSEQ multiplex PCR; TCRdb's version includes in-frame clones alone and lacks a portion of them. Here the sample spans a few hundred thousand clones, about 90% being singletons. Between the trimmed V and J ends, which lost 8 bases and 2 bases, there was a span of 15 bases. The CDR3 spans 14 residues. Germline V gene lookup returns CDR1 WNHNN and CDR2 SYGVQD (reference sequence).

This sequence originates from a woman aged 30 to 39 who had recovered from COVID-19. This rearrangement joins TRBV10-1 to TRBJ1-2; possibly TRBD1 for D (5 bases). Sequenced input: PBMCs or T cells enriched from blood (not recorded which). This CDR3 is CASPGGGANYGYTF. The CDR3 region has the DNA TGCGCCAGCCCCGGGGGGGGAGCAAACTATGGCTACACCTTC.